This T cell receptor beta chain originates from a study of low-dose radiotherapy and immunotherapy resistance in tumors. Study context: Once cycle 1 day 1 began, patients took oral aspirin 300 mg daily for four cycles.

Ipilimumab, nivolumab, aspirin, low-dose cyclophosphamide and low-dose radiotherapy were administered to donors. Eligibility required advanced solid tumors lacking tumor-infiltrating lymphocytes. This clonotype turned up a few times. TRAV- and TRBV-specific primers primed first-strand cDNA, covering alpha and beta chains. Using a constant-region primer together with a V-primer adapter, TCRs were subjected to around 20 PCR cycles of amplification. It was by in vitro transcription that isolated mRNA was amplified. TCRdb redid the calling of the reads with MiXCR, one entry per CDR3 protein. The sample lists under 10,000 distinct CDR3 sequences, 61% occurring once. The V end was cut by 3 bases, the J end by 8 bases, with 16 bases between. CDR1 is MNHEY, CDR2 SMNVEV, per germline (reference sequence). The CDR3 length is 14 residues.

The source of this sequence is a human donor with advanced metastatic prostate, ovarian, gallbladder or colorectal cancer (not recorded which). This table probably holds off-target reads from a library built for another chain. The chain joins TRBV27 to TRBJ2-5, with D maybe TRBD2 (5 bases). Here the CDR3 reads CASSFERETATQYF. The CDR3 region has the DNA TGTGCCAGCAGTTTCGAAAGGGAGACGGCCACCCAGTACTTC.